What follows are 14 T cell receptor beta chains derived from one specimen sequenced in a study of cytomegalovirus exposure and HLA in healthy donors. 60 Vbeta and 13 Jbeta primers were used in PCR. The protocol was immunoSEQ multiplex PCR, while the TCRdb copy is restricted to in-frame clones and leaves out a portion. The sample holds 150,000 to 200,000 clones, 80% seen once. Sequenced input: PBMCs. These receptors came from a boy younger than 18 in good health and CMV-seronegative.

This clone is a singleton in its sample. The chain combines TRBV2 with TRBJ2-7; possibly TRBD2 for D (5 bases). V was shortened by 6 bases and J by 3 bases, with 12 bases between the two germline ends. The germline gives CDR1 SNHLY, CDR2 FYNNEI. This CDR3 has 13 residues. CDR3 loop: CASRSDGGYEQYF. CDR3 in DNA: TGTGCCAGCAGGTCGGACGGAGGCTACGAGCAGTACTTC.

V gene TRBV10-3 combines with J gene TRBJ1-2, with 10 nucleotides matching TRBD1. Germline V gene data show CDR1 as ENHRY and CDR2 as SYGVKD. V shed 3 bases, J shed 6 bases, and the junction held 10 bases outside the gene matches. The CDR3 spans 16 residues. In nucleotides, the CDR3 is TGTGCCATCAGTGAAACGGGACAGGGGCACGCAAATGGCTACACCTTC. It is translated as CAISETGQGHANGYTF.

This clone came up a few times. The chain couples TRBV5-4 to TRBJ1-1; 7 positions agree with TRBD1. V lost 4 bases to trimming and J lost 8 bases; unmatched junction nucleotides: 5. The V gene's germline CDR1 is SGHNT and CDR2 YYREEE (reference sequence). The CDR3 consists of 12 residues. CDR3 in amino acids: CASSEGTVEAFF. The CDR3 DNA is TGTGCCAGCAGCGAAGGGACAGTGGAAGCTTTCTTT.

The J gene is TRBJ1-1, the V gene TRBV5-1, with D possibly being TRBD1 (5 bases). The length of the CDR3 is 15 residues. CDR1 and CDR2 (germline): SGHRS, YFSETQ. Trimming shortened V by 4 bases and J by 0 bases, and 13 bases separated the two germline ends. Here the CDR3 DNA reads TGCGCCAGCAGCCAACCGGGACTCATGAACACTGAAGCTTTCTTT. Translated: CASSQPGLMNTEAFF. The full variable domain, its missing parts supplied by reference TRBV5-1 and TRBJ1-1, is KAGVTQTPRYLIKTRGQQVTLSCSPISGHRSVSWYQQTPGQGLQFLFEYFSETQRNKGNFPGRFSGRQFSNSRSEMNVSTLELGDSALYLCASSQPGLMNTEAFFGQGTRLTVV.

The CDR3 sequence: CASSLDSAFTEAFF. The DNA of the CDR3 is TGCGCCAGCAGCCTGGACAGTGCGTTCACTGAAGCTTTCTTT. The chain links TRBV5-1 to TRBJ1-1; a weak D match, TRBD1 (6 bases). This CDR3 region has 14 residues. Trimming left V 4 bases short and J 4 bases short, with 14 bases between. Germline loops: CDR1 SGHRS, CDR2 YFSETQ.

The J gene is TRBJ2-1, the V gene TRBV18, with D perhaps TRBD2 (6 bases). The CDR3 runs to 14 residues. V was pared by 3 bases and J by 2 bases, with 8 bases between. Germline loops: CDR1 KGHSH, CDR2 LQKENI. The CDR3 here is CASSPSGAYNEQFF. The CDR3, as DNA: TGTGCCAGCTCACCCTCGGGGGCCTACAATGAGCAGTTCTTC.

This clone came up once. V is TRBV5-6 and J is TRBJ1-6; D ambiguous. Germline V gives CDR1 SGHDT, CDR2 YYEEEE. There are 16 residues in the CDR3. V was pared by 0 bases and J by 8 bases, with 15 bases between. The CDR3 spells CASSLGPDISHSPLHF. Here the CDR3 DNA reads TGTGCCAGCAGCTTGGGTCCAGACATTTCCCATTCACCCCTCCACTTT.

The table lists this clone with a few counts. This chain joins TRBV7-9 and TRBJ1-4; D is unclear. This CDR3 region has 15 residues. V was cut by 3 bases and J by 8 bases, with 16 bases left in between. Germline V gene sequence: CDR1 SEHNR, CDR2 FQNEAQ (reference sequence). The chain's CDR3 is CASSFFGGLEEKLFF. DNA of the CDR3: TGTGCCAGCAGCTTTTTTGGAGGGTTAGAGGAAAAACTGTTTTTT.

The rearrangement uses TRBV4-2 and TRBJ2-1; 8 positions agree with TRBD2. Unmatched junction bases numbered 9, after V lost 0 bases and J lost 8 bases. This CDR3 is built from 16 residues. The V gene's germline CDR1 is LGHNA and CDR2 YNFKEQ. CDR3 in DNA: TGTGCCAGCAGCCAAGAGGTGCAGCGGGGGCAGGATGAGCAGTTCTTC. Translation: CASSQEVQRGQDEQFF.

The CDR3 here is CASSGTQGSATEAFF. The CDR3 DNA is TGTGCCAGCAGCGGGACCCAGGGGTCGGCCACTGAAGCTTTCTTT. The chain carries TRBV5-5 and TRBJ1-1; possibly TRBD1 for D (6 bases). V lost 4 bases and J 4 bases, leaving 17 bases between the germline ends. This CDR3 has 15 amino acids. Per the germline V gene, CDR1 is SGHKS and CDR2 is YYEKEE (reference sequence).

This clone was seen once. V is TRBV4-1 and J is TRBJ1-5; 11 positions agree with TRBD1. V trimming: 5 bases; J trimming: 5 bases; junction bases outside the gene matches: 5. The CDR3 sequence is 15 residues long. CDR1 is MGHRA, CDR2 YSYEKL, per germline. The CDR3 DNA follows: TGCGCCAGCAGCATGCGGACAGGGGGCGATCAGCCCCAGCATTTT. Translation gives CASSMRTGGDQPQHF.

J is TRBJ1-1 and V is TRBV19, with D maybe TRBD1 (6 bases). V was pared by 5 bases and J by 4 bases, with 26 bases between. Germline values: CDR1 LNHDA, CDR2 SQIVND (reference sequence). This CDR3 spans 18 amino acids. The CDR3 region is CASSLQGFGRGMSTEAFF. DNA of the CDR3: TGTGCCAGTAGTCTCCAGGGTTTTGGTAGGGGGATGAGCACTGAAGCTTTCTTT.

The V gene is TRBV11-3, the J gene TRBJ2-1; 8 bases fit TRBD2. The CDR3 sequence is 15 residues long. Germline CDR1 is SGHNT and CDR2 is YENEEA. The V gene end was trimmed by 5 bases and the J gene end by 7 bases; junction bases not matched to a gene: 10. The CDR3 region is CASSQAGGARNEQFF. DNA of the CDR3: TGTGCCAGCAGCCAGGCCGGGGGGGCCCGGAATGAGCAGTTCTTC.

V is TRBV4-3 and J is TRBJ2-1; 12 positions agree with TRBD2. V was pared by 1 base and J by 4 bases, with 5 bases of the junction left unmatched. The germline V gene encodes CDR1 LGHNA and CDR2 YSLEER. This CDR3 has 17 residues. CDR3 coding DNA: TGCGCCAGCAGCCAAGGGTTTACTAGCGGGAGGTACAATGAGCAGTTCTTC. Amino acids: CASSQGFTSGRYNEQFF.